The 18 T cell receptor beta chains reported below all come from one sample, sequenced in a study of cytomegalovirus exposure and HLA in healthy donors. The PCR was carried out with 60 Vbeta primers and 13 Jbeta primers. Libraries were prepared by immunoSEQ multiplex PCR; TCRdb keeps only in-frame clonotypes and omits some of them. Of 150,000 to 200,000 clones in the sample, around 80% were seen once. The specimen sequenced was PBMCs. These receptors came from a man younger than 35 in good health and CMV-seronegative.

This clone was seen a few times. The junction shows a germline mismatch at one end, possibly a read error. CDR3 protein: CASSLNYYDEQFF. The CDR3, as DNA: TGTGCCAGCAGCCTTAACTACTACGATGAGCAGTTCTTC. The chain is built from TRBV7-3 and TRBJ2-1, with unresolved D. The CDR3 contains 13 residues. Germline V gene data show CDR1 as SGHTA and CDR2 as FQGTGA.

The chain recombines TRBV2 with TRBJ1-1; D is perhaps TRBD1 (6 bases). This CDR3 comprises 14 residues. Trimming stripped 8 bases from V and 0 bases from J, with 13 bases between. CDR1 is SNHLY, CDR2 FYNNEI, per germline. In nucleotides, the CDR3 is TGTGCCAGCCAGGGGAGGGGGGTGAACACTGAAGCTTTCTTT. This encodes CASQGRGVNTEAFF.

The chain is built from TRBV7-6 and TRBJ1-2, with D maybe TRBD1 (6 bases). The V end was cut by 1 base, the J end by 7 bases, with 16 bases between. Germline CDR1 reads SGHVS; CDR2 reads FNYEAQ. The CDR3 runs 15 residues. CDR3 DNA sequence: TGTGCCAGCAGCTTAGTGGGGCAGGGGCTCTCTGGCTACACCTTC. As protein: CASSLVGQGLSGYTF. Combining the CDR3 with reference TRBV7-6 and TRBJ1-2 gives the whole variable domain GAGVSQSPRYKVTKRGQDVALRCDPISGHVSLYWYRQALGQGPEFLTYFNYEAQQDKSGLPNDRFSAERPEGSISTLTIQRTEQRDSAMYRCASSLVGQGLSGYTFGSGTRLTVV.

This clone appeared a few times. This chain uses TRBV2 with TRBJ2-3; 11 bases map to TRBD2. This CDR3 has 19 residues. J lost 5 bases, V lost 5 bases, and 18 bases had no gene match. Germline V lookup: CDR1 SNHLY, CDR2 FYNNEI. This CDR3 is CASSSRLAGKVKAGDTQYF. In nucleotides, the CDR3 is TGTGCCAGCAGTTCCCGACTAGCGGGGAAAGTCAAGGCAGGAGATACGCAGTATTTT.

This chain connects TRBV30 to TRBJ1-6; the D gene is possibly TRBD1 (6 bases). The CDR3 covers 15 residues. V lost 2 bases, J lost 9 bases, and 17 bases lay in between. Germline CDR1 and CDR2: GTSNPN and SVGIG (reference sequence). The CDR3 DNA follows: TGTGCCTGGAGTATCGAGTTCAGGGGAATTTCACCCCTCCACTTT. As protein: CAWSIEFRGISPLHF.

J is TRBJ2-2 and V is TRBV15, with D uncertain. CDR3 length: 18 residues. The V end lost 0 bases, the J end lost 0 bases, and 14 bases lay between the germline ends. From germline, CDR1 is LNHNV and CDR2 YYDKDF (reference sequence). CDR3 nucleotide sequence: TGTGCCACCAGCAGAGATAGTCTTACAGCATCGAACACCGGGGAGCTGTTTTTT. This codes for CATSRDSLTASNTGELFF. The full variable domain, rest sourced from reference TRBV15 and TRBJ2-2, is DAMVIQNPRYQVTQFGKPVTLSCSQTLNHNVMYWYQQKSSQAPKLLFHYYDKDFNNEADTPDNFQSRRPNTSFCFLDIRSPGLGDTAMYLCATSRDSLTASNTGELFFGEGSRLTVL.

In DNA form, the CDR3 reads TGTGCCAGCTCACCACGCTTCGAGGGTACCGGGGAGCTGTTTTTT. Encoded protein: CASSPRFEGTGELFF. This rearrangement joins TRBV18 to TRBJ2-2; a weak D match, TRBD2 (5 bases). CDR3 length: 15 amino acids. Germline CDR1 reads KGHSH; CDR2 reads LQKENI. The V and J ends lost 1 base and 5 bases respectively, with 11 bases between them.

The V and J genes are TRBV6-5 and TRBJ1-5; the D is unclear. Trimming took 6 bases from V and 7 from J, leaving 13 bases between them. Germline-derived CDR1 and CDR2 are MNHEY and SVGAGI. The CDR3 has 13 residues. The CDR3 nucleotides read TGTGCCAGCAGGCCGACTCGGTACCAGCCCCAGCATTTT. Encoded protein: CASRPTRYQPQHF.

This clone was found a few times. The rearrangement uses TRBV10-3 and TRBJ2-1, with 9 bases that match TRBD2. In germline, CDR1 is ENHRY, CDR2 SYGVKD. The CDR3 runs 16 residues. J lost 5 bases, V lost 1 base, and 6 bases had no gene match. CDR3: CAISEWTSEGDNEQFF. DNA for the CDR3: TGTGCCATCAGTGAGTGGACTAGCGAAGGGGACAATGAGCAGTTCTTC.

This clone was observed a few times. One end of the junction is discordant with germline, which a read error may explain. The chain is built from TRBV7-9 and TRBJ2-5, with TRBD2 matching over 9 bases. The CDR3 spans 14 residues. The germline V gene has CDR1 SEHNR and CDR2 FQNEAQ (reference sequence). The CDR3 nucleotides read TGTTCCAGCAGCTTGACTAGCGGCCAAGAGACCCAGTACTTC. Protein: CSSSLTSGQETQYF.

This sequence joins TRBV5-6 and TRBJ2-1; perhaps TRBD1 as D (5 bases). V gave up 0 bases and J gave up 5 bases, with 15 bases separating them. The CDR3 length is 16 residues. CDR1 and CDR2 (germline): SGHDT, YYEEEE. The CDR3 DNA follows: TGTGCCAGCAGCTTGGCCGAGTCCTTCAGGGACAATGAGCAGTTCTTC. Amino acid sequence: CASSLAESFRDNEQFF.

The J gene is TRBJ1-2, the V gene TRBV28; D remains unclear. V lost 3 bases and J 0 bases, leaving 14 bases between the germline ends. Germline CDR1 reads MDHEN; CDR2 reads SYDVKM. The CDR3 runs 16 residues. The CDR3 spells CASSFEGLDANYGYTF. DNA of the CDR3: TGTGCCAGCAGTTTTGAGGGCCTAGACGCTAACTATGGCTACACCTTC.

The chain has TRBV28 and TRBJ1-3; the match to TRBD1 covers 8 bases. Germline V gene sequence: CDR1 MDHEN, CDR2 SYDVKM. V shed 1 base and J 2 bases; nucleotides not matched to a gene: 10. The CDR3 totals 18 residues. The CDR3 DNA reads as TGTGCCAGCAGTTTATTCCGCGGACAGGGAATCCCTGGAAACACCATATATTTT. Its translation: CASSLFRGQGIPGNTIYF.

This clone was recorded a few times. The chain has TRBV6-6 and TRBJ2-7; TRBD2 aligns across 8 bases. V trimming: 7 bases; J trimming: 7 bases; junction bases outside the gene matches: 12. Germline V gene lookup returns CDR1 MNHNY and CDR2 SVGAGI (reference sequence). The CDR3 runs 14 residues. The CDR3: CASIGGTREGEQYF. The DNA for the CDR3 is TGTGCCAGCATAGGCGGGACTAGAGAGGGGGAGCAGTACTTC.

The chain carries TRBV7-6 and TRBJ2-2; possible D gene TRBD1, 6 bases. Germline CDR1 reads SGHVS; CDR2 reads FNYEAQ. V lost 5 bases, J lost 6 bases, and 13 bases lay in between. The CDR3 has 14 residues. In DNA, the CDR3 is TGTGCCAGCAGCCCACTACAGGGACCCGGGGAGCTGTTTTTT. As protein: CASSPLQGPGELFF. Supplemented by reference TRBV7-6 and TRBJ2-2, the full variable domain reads GAGVSQSPRYKVTKRGQDVALRCDPISGHVSLYWYRQALGQGPEFLTYFNYEAQQDKSGLPNDRFSAERPEGSISTLTIQRTEQRDSAMYRCASSPLQGPGELFFGEGSRLTVL.

The chain's CDR3 is CATSRGTDNTEAFF. Written as DNA, the CDR3 is TGTGCCACCAGCAGGGGGACTGACAACACTGAAGCTTTCTTT. The genes are TRBV15 and TRBJ1-1, with D perhaps matching TRBD1 (5 bases). In germline, CDR1 is LNHNV, CDR2 YYDKDF (reference sequence). This CDR3 has 14 amino acids. V lost 3 bases to trimming and J lost 2 bases, with 10 bases between them.

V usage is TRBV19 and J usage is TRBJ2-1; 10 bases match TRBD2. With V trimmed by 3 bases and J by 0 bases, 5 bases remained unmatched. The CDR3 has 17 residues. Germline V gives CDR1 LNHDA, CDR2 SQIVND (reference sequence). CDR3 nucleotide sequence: TGTGCCAGTAGTATTCGGACTAGCGGAAACTCCTACAATGAGCAGTTCTTC. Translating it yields CASSIRTSGNSYNEQFF.

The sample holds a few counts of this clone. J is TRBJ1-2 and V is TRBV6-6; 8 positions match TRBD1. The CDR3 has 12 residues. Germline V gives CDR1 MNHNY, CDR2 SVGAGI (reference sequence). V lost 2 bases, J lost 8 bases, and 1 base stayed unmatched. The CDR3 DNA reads TGTGCCAGCAGTTACGACAGGGGAGGCTACACCTTC. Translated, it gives CASSYDRGGYTF.